This T cell receptor (beta chain) was obtained from a study of blood T cell repertoires in COVID-19. Study-level background: T cells, B-cell-depleted T cells, or PBMCs supplied cDNA or gDNA.

Trimming removed 4 bases from V and 6 bases from J, with 21 bases in between. The germline V gene has CDR1 MDHEN and CDR2 SYDVKM. CDR3 length equals 17 residues. Sequencing used immunoSEQ multiplex PCR; TCRdb keeps in-frame clones, though not all of them. The sample consists of a few hundred thousand clones, 80% to 90% of them appearing once. The sequence was collected from a woman aged 25 to 39 with COVID-19, enrolled during active disease. The J gene is TRBJ2-2, the V gene TRBV28; weak D call: TRBD1 (6 bases). The sample consisted of peripheral blood. The CDR3 nucleotides are TGTGCCAGCAGTTGGGGATGGGTGGCAGGGGAAGCCGGGGAGCTGTTTTTT. The encoded protein is CASSWGWVAGEAGELFF.